A single sample is the source of the 30 T cell receptor beta chains below, sequenced in a study of T-cell reconstitution after alpha-beta-depleted transplantation in children. The TCRbeta library was prepared with unique molecular identifiers. TCRdb independently ran MiXCR on the PCR reads; one entry per CDR3 protein. This table has around 130,000 distinct CDR3 sequences, 8.5% to 10% appearing once. Sequences were derived from PBMCs, mostly from graft donor cells, sampled 180 days after TCRalphabeta/CD19-depleted stem cell transplant. The origin of the receptors is a girl under three years old who had a stem cell transplant for combined immunodeficiency, so the T cells may come from the graft donor.

The chain recombines TRBV29-1 with TRBJ2-7, with 7 bases aligning to TRBD1. CDR1 SQVTM and CDR2 ANQGSEA come from the germline V gene. V trimming: 7 bases; J trimming: 3 bases; junction bases outside the gene matches: 9. CDR3 length: 13 residues. CDR3 coding DNA: TGCAGCGCCCAAGGGCCAGGGGGCTACGAGCAGTACTTC. Its translation: CSAQGPGGYEQYF.

This clonotype was seen repeatedly, ten times or more. The chain carries TRBV5-5 and TRBJ2-7; either TRBD1 or TRBD2 may supply D (5 bases each). Trimming cost V 4 bases and J 1 base, with 15 bases left between them. The germline gives CDR1 SGHKS, CDR2 YYEKEE (reference sequence). The CDR3 loop spans 15 amino acids. CDR3 sequence reads: CASSREGAVSYEQYF. Written as DNA, the CDR3 is TGTGCCAGCAGCCGGGAAGGGGCCGTATCCTACGAGCAGTACTTC.

The CDR3 DNA follows: TGTGCCAGCAGCGTAGATAGCGGGGGAGTCCTGGGGTCCCAGTACTTC. Amino acids: CASSVDSGGVLGSQYF. The chain is built from TRBV9 and TRBJ2-5; TRBD2 matches at 9 bases. Trimming cost V 0 bases and J 9 bases; bases outside gene matches: 12. Germline CDR1 is SGDLS and CDR2 is YYNGEE. This CDR3 spans 16 amino acids. The variable domain in full, completed from reference TRBV9 and TRBJ2-5, reads DSGVTQTPKHLITATGQRVTLRCSPRSGDLSVYWYQQSLDQGLQFLIQYYNGEERAKGNILERFSAQQFPDLHSELNLSSLELGDSALYFCASSVDSGGVLGSQYFGPGTRLLVL.

This clonotype turned up a few times. The rearrangement uses TRBV3-1 and TRBJ2-2; no reliable D call. In germline, CDR1 is LGHDT, CDR2 YNNKEL (reference sequence). This CDR3 contains 15 residues. Trimming cost V 0 bases and J 3 bases, with 8 bases left between them. In DNA, the CDR3 is TGTGCCAGCAGCCAAGATCCCCGGGACACCGGGGAGCTGTTTTTT. This translates into CASSQDPRDTGELFF.

V is TRBV4-3 and J is TRBJ1-6; D uncertain. CDR3 length equals 15 residues. Germline loops: CDR1 LGHNA, CDR2 YSLEER. Trimming took off 1 base at V and 3 bases at J, with 7 bases between the two ends. This chain's CDR3 is CASSQVTLYNSPLHF. CDR3 DNA sequence: TGCGCCAGCAGCCAAGTAACACTCTATAATTCACCCCTCCACTTT.

There are many counts of this clonotype. J is TRBJ1-5 and V is TRBV7-9; no clear D. This CDR3 comprises 12 residues. V gave up 2 bases and J gave up 4 bases, with 3 bases separating them. Germline assignment: CDR1 SEHNR and CDR2 FQNEAQ (reference sequence). The CDR3 DNA follows: TGTGCCAGCAGCTTATTTAATCAGCCCCAGCATTTT. It yields the protein CASSLFNQPQHF.

This chain links TRBV20-1 with TRBJ2-3, with 11 nucleotides matching TRBD2. CDR3 length: 13 residues. Trimming took 5 bases from V and 6 from J; bases not matched to a gene: 4. The germline gives CDR1 DFQATT, CDR2 SNEGSKA (reference sequence). The CDR3 is CSALAGGRDTQYF. CDR3 DNA sequence: TGCAGTGCTTTAGCGGGGGGGCGTGATACGCAGTATTTT.

This clonotype was counted only a few times. The chain is built from TRBV7-6 and TRBJ2-1; TRBD2 matches 8 bases. V shed 1 base and J 1 base; nucleotides not matched to a gene: 0. CDR3 size: 15 residues. Per the germline V gene, CDR1 is SGHVS and CDR2 is FNYEAQ. CDR3 DNA sequence: TGTGCCAGCAGCTTAGTAGCGGGGTCCTACAATGAGCAGTTCTTC. It yields the protein CASSLVAGSYNEQFF.

The chain employs TRBV7-3 and TRBJ1-2; 7 nucleotides agree with TRBD1. CDR1 is SGHTA, CDR2 FQGTGA, per germline. Trimming removed 0 bases from V and 3 bases from J; junction bases left unmatched: 4. CDR3 size: 15 residues. In nucleotides, the CDR3 is TGTGCCAGCAGCTTAACCTCCGGGACAGACTATGGCTACACCTTC. As protein: CASSLTSGTDYGYTF.

This clonotype turned up a few times. The chain is built from TRBV9 and TRBJ2-6, with TRBD1 as a possible D gene (5 bases). Germline CDR1 is SGDLS and CDR2 is YYNGEE. V lost 0 bases to trimming and J lost 4 bases, with 5 bases between them. The CDR3 is 14 amino acids. The CDR3 spells CASSVGGGANVLTF. CDR3 sequence (DNA): TGTGCCAGCAGCGTAGGGGGCGGGGCCAACGTCCTGACTTTC.

This clonotype showed up just a few times. The CDR3 bases are TGTGCCAGCAGCCAAGGCGAAGGGGGCCCCCTCGAGCAGTACTTC. Its protein is CASSQGEGGPLEQYF. The chain joins TRBV4-2 to TRBJ2-7; the match to TRBD1 covers 7 bases. Germline CDR1 and CDR2: LGHNA and YNFKEQ. With V trimmed by 1 base and J by 6 bases, 9 bases remained unmatched. This CDR3 has 15 residues.

The V call is TRBV12-3 or TRBV12-4, the J call TRBJ2-5, with 7 bases that match TRBD1. Losses at the gene ends were 7 bases for V and 4 bases for J; bases not matched to a gene: 9. The CDR3 is made up of 14 amino acids. The CDR3 protein is CASTVGNRGETQYF. CDR3 sequence (DNA): TGTGCCAGCACTGTTGGGAACAGGGGAGAGACCCAGTACTTC.

The rearrangement uses TRBV29-1 and TRBJ2-7, with 13 bases that match TRBD2. Germline V gene sequence: CDR1 SQVTM, CDR2 ANQGSEA. With 3 bases clipped from V and 4 bases from J, the junction kept 3 bases outside the gene matches. The CDR3 runs to 14 residues. The CDR3 loop reads CSVDGLAGDYEQYF. The CDR3 nucleotides read TGCAGCGTTGACGGACTAGCGGGAGATTACGAGCAGTACTTC.

The rearrangement joins TRBV10-3 to TRBJ2-7, with 9 bases that match TRBD1. Per the germline V gene, CDR1 is ENHRY and CDR2 is SYGVKD. CDR3 length equals 15 residues. V dropped 3 bases and J dropped 2; count of bases not matched to a gene: 5. As DNA, the CDR3 is TGTGCCATCAGTGAAACAGGGGGCGTCCCCTACGAGCAGTACTTC. Its protein is CAISETGGVPYEQYF.

This clonotype occurred a few times. V usage is TRBV20-1 and J usage is TRBJ2-1; 11 bases align to TRBD2. This CDR3 has 15 residues. The germline V gene encodes CDR1 DFQATT and CDR2 SNEGSKA (reference sequence). Trimming took 5 bases from V and 6 from J; bases not matched to a gene: 9. The chain's CDR3 is CSAFLLAGGFNEQFF. The CDR3 nucleotides read TGCAGTGCTTTTCTCTTAGCGGGAGGGTTCAATGAGCAGTTCTTC.

The chain links TRBV20-1 to TRBJ2-3; D possibly corresponds to TRBD1 (6 bases). The CDR3 sequence is 11 residues long. Germline V gene data show CDR1 as DFQATT and CDR2 as SNEGSKA (reference sequence). The ends were cut back, 6 bases at V and 5 bases at J, with 9 bases in the middle. The CDR3 DNA follows: TGCAGTGCCCGGACAGTAGATACGCAGTATTTT. Amino acids: CSARTVDTQYF.

The rearrangement uses TRBV5-1 and TRBJ2-1, with 9 bases fitting TRBD1. This CDR3 comprises 15 residues. Germline assignment: CDR1 SGHRS and CDR2 YFSETQ. The trim removed 2 bases at V and 8 bases at J, leaving 8 bases unmatched. The CDR3 DNA sequence: TGCGCCAGCAGCTTACAGGGGGCAAGTTTAGATGAGCAGTTCTTC. Protein sequence: CASSLQGASLDEQFF. Using reference TRBV5-1 and TRBJ2-1 for the parts outside the CDR3, the full variable domain is KAGVTQTPRYLIKTRGQQVTLSCSPISGHRSVSWYQQTPGQGLQFLFEYFSETQRNKGNFPGRFSGRQFSNSRSEMNVSTLELGDSALYLCASSLQGASLDEQFFGPGTRLTVL.

The chain combines TRBV5-1 with TRBJ2-7; 7 nucleotides line up with TRBD2. In germline, CDR1 is SGHRS, CDR2 YFSETQ. CDR3 size: 14 residues. V gave up 2 bases and J gave up 7 bases; unmatched junction bases: 9. The CDR3 loop reads CASSFREEENEQYF. The CDR3 DNA reads as TGCGCCAGCAGCTTCCGGGAGGAAGAAAATGAGCAGTACTTC.

This clonotype occurred a few times. CDR3 in amino acids: CSAPSEGGTGELFF. The CDR3 coding sequence is TGCAGTGCCCCTAGCGAGGGGGGCACCGGGGAGCTGTTTTTT. V is TRBV20-1 and J is TRBJ2-2, with D possibly being TRBD1 or TRBD2 (6 bases each). Per germline, CDR1 DFQATT and CDR2 SNEGSKA (reference sequence). The CDR3 extends over 14 amino acids. Between the trimmed V and J ends, which lost 6 bases and 4 bases, there was a span of 15 bases.

The chain links TRBV20-1 to TRBJ2-7; possibly TRBD2 for D (6 bases). The CDR3 has 13 amino acids. Trimming stripped 7 bases from V and 3 bases from J, with 16 bases between. CDR1 is DFQATT, CDR2 SNEGSKA, per germline (reference sequence). The CDR3 region has the DNA TGCAGTGATGATTCCGGGGAGGACTACGAGCAGTACTTC. Its protein is CSDDSGEDYEQYF.

The chain recombines TRBV27 with TRBJ2-3; 13 bases are shared with TRBD2. This CDR3 comprises 17 residues. Germline V gene data show CDR1 as MNHEY and CDR2 as SMNVEV (reference sequence). J gave up 2 bases and V 7 bases, and 9 bases lay outside the gene matches. The CDR3 DNA reads TGTGCCAGCAAAACGGGACTAGCGGGGAGATACACAGATACGCAGTATTTT. Protein sequence: CASKTGLAGRYTDTQYF.

This clonotype was counted many times. The chain combines TRBV12-3 or TRBV12-4 with TRBJ2-2; D uncertain. The germline V and J ends were trimmed by 2 bases and 4 bases, with 11 bases remaining between them. This CDR3 has 15 residues. The CDR3 loop is CASSLMVSSTGELFF. CDR3 DNA: TGTGCCAGCAGTTTAATGGTTTCCAGCACCGGGGAGCTGTTTTTT.

The CDR3: CATSRELYYGYTF. The CDR3 coding sequence is TGTGCCACCAGCAGAGAACTGTACTATGGCTACACCTTC. V gene TRBV15 combines with J gene TRBJ1-2; D not resolved. Germline assignment: CDR1 LNHNV and CDR2 YYDKDF (reference sequence). This CDR3 is 13 amino acids long. Trimming took 0 bases from V and 3 from J, leaving 5 bases between them.

This clonotype was seen many times. V is TRBV27 and J is TRBJ2-7; no clear D. The CDR3 has 15 residues. Germline V gives CDR1 MNHEY, CDR2 SMNVEV (reference sequence). Trimming stripped 3 bases from V and 1 base from J, with 13 bases between. The CDR3 is CASSFGQPKSYEQYF. The DNA of the CDR3 is TGTGCCAGCAGTTTCGGCCAGCCGAAGTCCTACGAGCAGTACTTC.

The CDR3: CSASISGVWDTQYF. In DNA, the CDR3 is TGCAGTGCTAGCATTAGCGGGGTATGGGATACGCAGTATTTT. The V and J genes are TRBV20-1 and TRBJ2-3; the match to TRBD2 covers 8 bases. The CDR3 length is 14 residues. The ends lost 3 bases at V and 6 bases at J; junction bases unmatched: 8. Germline CDR1 is DFQATT and CDR2 is SNEGSKA (reference sequence).

The chain employs TRBV5-1 and TRBJ2-7; 10 bases match TRBD1. The CDR3 runs to 15 residues. J was trimmed by 1 base and V by 4 bases; bases with no gene match: 5. Looked up from germline, CDR1 is SGHRS and CDR2 is YFSETQ. The CDR3 bases are TGCGCCAGCAGCCTGACAGGGGGCGGATCCTACGAGCAGTACTTC. It codes for CASSLTGGGSYEQYF.

This clonotype has only a few counts. The chain has TRBV10-3 and TRBJ2-2; TRBD2 agrees at 13 bases. Germline CDR1 and CDR2: ENHRY and SYGVKD. The CDR3 runs 14 residues. V lost 9 bases and J lost 8; bases outside the gene matches: 6. The CDR3 region has the DNA TGTGCCATTCGACTAGCGGGAGGTTCAGGGGAGCTGTTTTTT. Amino acids: CAIRLAGGSGELFF.

This clonotype has just a few counts. The chain carries TRBV9 and TRBJ1-1; TRBD1 aligns across 10 bases. Germline V gene lookup returns CDR1 SGDLS and CDR2 YYNGEE. The CDR3 runs 14 residues. J lost 7 bases, V lost 4 bases, and 7 bases had no gene match. CDR3 region: CASSSSGTGDEAFF. The CDR3 DNA reads TGTGCCAGCAGCAGCTCCGGGACAGGGGATGAAGCTTTCTTT. The whole variable domain, remainder taken from reference TRBV9 and TRBJ1-1, is DSGVTQTPKHLITATGQRVTLRCSPRSGDLSVYWYQQSLDQGLQFLIQYYNGEERAKGNILERFSAQQFPDLHSELNLSSLELGDSALYFCASSSSGTGDEAFFGQGTRLTVV.

The chain has TRBV20-1 and TRBJ2-7, with D perhaps TRBD1 (6 bases). The CDR3 runs 15 residues. The V gene's germline CDR1 is DFQATT and CDR2 SNEGSKA (reference sequence). Trimming stripped 0 bases from V and 10 bases from J, with 22 bases between. CDR3 coding DNA: TGCAGTGCTAGAGATGGGCCCGGACAGAGGAAATCTCAGTACTTC. It is translated as CSARDGPGQRKSQYF.

The chain joins TRBV10-3 to TRBJ2-3; 9 bases agree with TRBD1. The CDR3 length is 16 residues. The V segment lost 6 bases and the J segment 2 bases; nucleotides outside the gene matches: 9. Germline-derived CDR1 and CDR2 are ENHRY and SYGVKD. This chain's CDR3 is CAISPGQGPSTDTQYF. The CDR3 DNA sequence: TGTGCCATCAGCCCGGGACAGGGACCCTCCACAGATACGCAGTATTTT.